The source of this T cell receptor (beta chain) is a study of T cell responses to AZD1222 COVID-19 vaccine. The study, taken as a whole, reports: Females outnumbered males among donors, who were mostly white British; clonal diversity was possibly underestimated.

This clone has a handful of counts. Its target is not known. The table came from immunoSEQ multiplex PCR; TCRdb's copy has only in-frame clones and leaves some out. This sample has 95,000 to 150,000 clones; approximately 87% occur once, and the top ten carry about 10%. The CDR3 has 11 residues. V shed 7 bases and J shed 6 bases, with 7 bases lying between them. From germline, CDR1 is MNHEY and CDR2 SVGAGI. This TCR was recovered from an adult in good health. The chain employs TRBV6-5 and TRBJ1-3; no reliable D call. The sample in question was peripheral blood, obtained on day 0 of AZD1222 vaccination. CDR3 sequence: CASKEANTIYF. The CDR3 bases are TGTGCCAGCAAAGAGGCAAACACCATATATTTT.